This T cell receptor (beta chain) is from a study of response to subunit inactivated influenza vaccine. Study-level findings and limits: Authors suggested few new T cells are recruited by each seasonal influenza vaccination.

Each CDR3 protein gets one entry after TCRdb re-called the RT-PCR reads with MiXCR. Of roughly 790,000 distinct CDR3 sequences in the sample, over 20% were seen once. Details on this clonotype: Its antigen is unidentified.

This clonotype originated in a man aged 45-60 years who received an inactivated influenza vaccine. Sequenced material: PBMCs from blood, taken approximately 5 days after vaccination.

CDR3 DNA: TGCAGTGCCGTTACAGGGACTCACAAAAACATTCAGTACTTC. Translated: CSAVTGTHKNIQYF. The chain is built from TRBV20-1 and TRBJ2-4, with D possibly called TRBD1 or TRBD2 (6 bases each). Trimming removed 6 bases from V and 3 bases from J, with 15 bases in between. The CDR3 runs to 14 residues. Germline V lookup: CDR1 DFQATT, CDR2 SNEGSKA (reference sequence).